The clone carrying this T cell receptor beta chain was detected many times. Its specificity is unknown. The cDNA was synthesized by means of template-switch 5'RACE, which was carried out with 10-nucleotide random UMIs. TCRdb called the 5' RACE reads again in MiXCR, with one record for every CDR3 protein. This sample has about 66,000 distinct CDR3 sequences, with less than 5.5% found just once. This sample stems from a study of neurological immune-mediated disorders. Study-level findings and limits: HTLV-1-associated myelopathy ranked highest for TCR clonal expansion and multiple sclerosis lowest, beneath healthy controls. The multiple sclerosis repertoire cluster had no clinical or MRI feature associated with it.

The germline gives CDR1 MNHEY, CDR2 SVGAGI. J was trimmed by 6 bases and V by 10 bases; bases with no gene match: 2. The CDR3 has 11 amino acids. The V gene is TRBV6-5, the J gene TRBJ1-2; 10 positions match TRBD1. This clonotype was obtained from a man between 25 and 39 years old with multiple sclerosis. The specimen was PBMCs. DNA for the CDR3: TGTGCCACCGGACAGGGGGATGGCTACACCTTC. As protein: CATGQGDGYTF.